This T cell receptor (beta chain) was obtained from a study of cytomegalovirus exposure and HLA in healthy donors (dated by TCRdb to the late 2010s). Regarding the complete study: An earlier analysis of approximately 640 of the donors reported 250 to 350 Gb of sequence data and around 110 million unique TCR beta sequences from about 200 million T cells. Every discovery cohort repertoire had been produced on one sequencing platform. On average, around 240,000 unique TCR beta nucleotide sequences were sequenced per donor among more than 350 genotyped donors of the cohort, with approximately 18% of those sequences being non-productive. The study combined high-throughput TCR immunosequencing, statistical association of individual TCRs with disease status, and machine learning to predict cytomegalovirus infection status. A later genetic analysis used genome-wide SNP genotypes for about 65% of the 666 donors, treating that subset as a discovery cohort. Using immunosequencing, the study profiled T cell repertoires from around 680 subjects and related those repertoires to cytomegalovirus serostatus. Typing coverage varied by locus: roughly 629-630 donors for A, B, C, DRB1 and DQB1; around 560 for DQA1; about 600 for DPA1; more than 450 for DPB1. Of the approximately 400 genotyped donors, 65% to 90% fell in the genetic ancestry cluster associated with self-reported Caucasian donors. An early release that covered roughly 600 HLA-typed donors contained about 290 gigabases of sequencing data and 80 million or so unique TCR sequences. A later analysis re-analyzed previously published TCR beta repertoires from roughly 600 donors and added high-resolution HLA genotyping to study TCR occurrence patterns. The aim of the study was to test whether cataloging public T cell receptors could identify signatures of past pathogen exposure. In the later analysis, no new phenotypic data were used to find candidate immune exposures; instead, reliance was placed on TCR beta sequences and their occurrence across donors. In addition to the first cohort of 650 to 750 subjects, a separate validation cohort of over 90 different subjects was used. Roughly five DR-DQ haplotypes were handled as single units for association and clustering because linkage in the cohort was strong. HLA typing covered class I and class II loci at four-digit resolution. Donor age, sex, ethnicity and CMV serostatus were compiled alongside the repertoire data. An earlier analysis of 587 of the donors used high-throughput TCR beta sequencing to judge whether each TCR beta V gene segment behaved as functional or pseudogenic. Points the paper makes about the study in general: A few of the identified cytomegalovirus-associated TCR beta chains were confirmed in vitro to be specific for cytomegalovirus antigens. Roughly uniform sequencing depth across donors was assumed in presence/absence analyses, although this assumption may not hold. A group of highly shared sequence variants was considered likely to be a technical artifact of the sequencing pipeline. Most TCR sequences were observed very rarely across donors, whereas some public TCRs were present in many individuals. CMV serostatus was the only immune exposure information available for the cohort. A later analysis associated around 16,000 TCR beta sequences with specific HLA alleles at a false discovery rate of 0.05. According to the authors, the approach could potentially be generalized to other disease states and immunological phenotypes. A later analysis found that TCR association rates varied across HLA loci, with DRB1 alleles showing the most associated TCRs and HLA-C alleles the fewest. Correlated functional status among segregating V segments might be attributable to linkage disequilibrium, but an unknown experimental factor could not be ruled out. In a later genetic analysis, fewer N-insertions in productive TCRs were reported among donors in an Asian-associated ancestry cluster than the roughly 710-donor mean. A further reported finding was that TCR beta sequences accurately predicted the HLA-A and HLA-B alleles for most subjects in the first cohort. Because counts were too low, seventeen rarely observed V segments, including chromosome 9 orphons, were excluded from the earlier analysis of some 540 of the donors. Assigning TCR associations to individual alleles was difficult when HLA alleles, especially DR and DQ, strongly co-occurred. Compared with equally common non-associated chains, HLA-associated TCR beta chains in a later analysis were more clonally expanded and had lower generation probabilities. An earlier analysis of approximately 590 of the donors showed that most TCR beta V segments appeared in productive rearrangements either about 87% or about 30% of the time, which broadly matched IMGT annotations. According to a later analysis, parvovirus B19, influenza, CMV and Epstein-Barr virus appeared linked to several top co-occurrence clusters. A later genetic analysis associated a missense DCLRE1C variant with V-gene and J-gene trimming of TCR beta chains, and an independent cohort replicated the association. A later analysis found that most CMV-associated TCR beta chains appeared HLA-restricted, with HLA associations seemingly driven largely by CMV exposure. A total of around 150 TCR beta chains were listed by the study as associated with cytomegalovirus. The classifier was reported to diagnose cytomegalovirus status with high specificity and sensitivity in both the original and validation cohorts. Some IMGT-functional V segments, including TRBV6-2 and TRBV6-3, could not be distinguished by the 87-base-pair reads and were therefore excluded. Because HLA typing was unavailable for some donors at each locus, only the typed subset was used in association tests. The cohort was sequenced for TCR beta chains only, and without alpha or paired-chain data the features that could be detected were limited.

The cohort was made up of about 670 healthy bone marrow donors. At the time of sampling, every cohort member was nominally healthy, though immune exposures that went unrecorded were likely present. The donor tested CMV seronegative, placing the donor among the roughly 400 seronegative members of the cohort. A peripheral blood sample was collected from each donor, and TCR beta sequencing was performed on peripheral blood mononuclear cells. The Qiagen DNeasy Blood Extraction Kit was used to extract genomic DNA from the blood cell samples. The CDR3 has 17 amino acids, counting the end cysteine and phenylalanine. Of the read, only the CDR3 DNA is kept; its 51 bases are in frame from base 1. The V end gives up 0 bases and the J end 8 bases, leaving 13 bases in the junction not matched to a gene. Looking up the germline V gene yields CDR1 SGHRS and CDR2 YFSETQ. Libraries were prepared through the immunoSEQ multiplex PCR assay. For the multiplex PCR, a mixture combining 60 forward primers for TCR Vbeta segments and 13 reverse primers for TCR Jbeta segments was used. The CDR3 region of rearranged TCR beta genes was amplified from genomic DNA with a multiplex PCR assay. Amplified TCR beta libraries were sequenced as 87-base-pair reads on the Illumina HiSeq System. Under the source paper's analysis protocol: A later analysis tallied roughly 76 million unique TCR beta chains across the 700 or so repertoires, and approximately 12 million of those chains were shared by two or more donors. Raw reads were error-corrected and collapsed into unique sequences by a nearest-neighbor algorithm in which closely related sequences were merged to remove PCR and sequencing errors. Alignment of CDR3 sequences to IMGT reference sequences was used to assign V, D and J gene segments. For a sequence to be retained, a match of at least six nucleotides to both a V gene segment and a J gene segment was required. A rearrangement was called productive if the CDR3 had no stop codons and remained in frame with V and J, and every other rearrangement was called non-productive. Following IMGT convention, CDR3 was defined as the stretch from the second conserved V-encoded cysteine to the conserved J-encoded phenylalanine. The earlier analysis of about 610 of the donors excluded any sequence lacking an unambiguous match to a single V gene segment. An earlier analysis of a few hundred of the donors classified V segments as functional when productive rearrangements were above 56.7% and as segregating when the standard deviation between donors was above 5%. A statistical classification framework was built to diagnose cytomegalovirus status from the catalog of TCR beta chain sequences. A later analysis assigned V and J genes by comparing TCR nucleotide sequences with IMGT/GENE-DB human TR gene sequences. A later analysis assigned CDR3 sequences and most-parsimonious VDJ recombination scenarios with the TCRdist pipeline. In a later analysis, each TCR beta chain was defined by its CDR3 amino acid sequence together with its V-gene family, and reads lacking a unique V-gene family were excluded. A later analysis removed several hundred highly shared, low-generation-probability nucleotide sequences to deal with suspected cross-contamination and a sequencing artifact. For each public chain, a later analysis derived a clonal expansion index from normalized ranks of inferred template counts within each repertoire. Generation probabilities in a later analysis came from a VDJ recombination model fitted to out-of-frame rearrangements, and those results were checked against IGoR. A later analysis scored TCR-TCR, TCR-HLA and TCR-CMV co-occurrence with hypergeometric tests, applying a repertoire-size bias correction to TCR pairs. To estimate false discovery rates, a later analysis permuted the HLA or CMV assignments 20 times. In a later analysis, co-occurring TCRs were grouped using DBSCAN, and TCRdist sequence similarity was added for clustering within HLA-allele-positive subsets. Co-occurrence clustering excluded repertoires with fewer than 30,000 or more than 120,000 public chains, plus five with anomalous nucleotide sharing. TCRdb carries this immuneACCESS record with in-frame sequences only. Its versions omit some clonotypes, under half of them owing to an unresolved V gene in the studies checked, with the rest unexplained. V, J and clone size derive from that table, while D and trimming were established from the DNA sequence. The table for this sample lists about 130,000 clones; around 9% of them were counted only once. 5% to 6% of the sample lies in the top ten.

This clone has a handful of counts. Its antigen remains unidentified. Base qualities are not provided; no much larger clone lies one nucleotide away. The source is a man between 35 and 55 years old in good health and CMV-seronegative. Input material: PBMCs. The sequence links TRBV5-1 to TRBJ1-3, and TRBD1 matches 8 of the central bases. The DNA sequence is as follows: TGCGCCAGCAGCTTGGTCGGGCGGACAGGGACGGGAGACACCATATATTTT. This encodes CASSLVGRTGTGDTIYF.